The next 5 T cell receptor beta chains were all read from a single sample in a study of blood T cell repertoires in COVID-19. Some clones are missing from TCRdb's copy, which holds only in-frame ones; the method was immunoSEQ multiplex PCR. Altogether almost 250,000 clones are present, more than 70% being singletons, with the ten largest covering 5% to 7%. Sequencing used peripheral blood. The receptor set was obtained from a woman older than 75 with COVID-19, enrolled during active disease.

The V gene is TRBV7-2, the J gene TRBJ2-5, with 10 bases that match TRBD2. The V segment lost 1 base and the J segment 5 bases; nucleotides outside the gene matches: 10. This CDR3 spans 17 amino acids. The germline V gene has CDR1 SGHTA and CDR2 FQGNSA. The CDR3 DNA reads as TGTGCCAGCAGCTTAGTTGCCAGCGGGGGGGCGTTTGAGACCCAGTACTTC. Translation: CASSLVASGGAFETQYF.

This chain joins TRBV28 and TRBJ2-3; tentative D call: TRBD1 (7 bases). V lost 10 bases and J lost 2, with 13 bases in between. This CDR3 is built from 13 residues. Per the germline V gene, CDR1 is MDHEN and CDR2 is SYDVKM. The CDR3 DNA reads TGTGCCACCCAGGGGGGCTCCACAGATACGCAGTATTTT. Its translation is CATQGGSTDTQYF.

This chain uses TRBV24-1 with TRBJ2-3; 10 bases align to TRBD2. The CDR3 is 16 residues long. CDR1 is KGHDR and CDR2 is SFDVKD in the germline V gene. J lost 7 bases, V lost 0 bases, and 6 bases had no gene match. CDR3 bases: TGTGCCACCAGTGATTTGTCCAGCGGGGGGGCAAATACGCAGTATTTT. Its translation is CATSDLSSGGANTQYF.

The gene calls are TRBV27 and TRBJ2-2, with 9 bases that match TRBD1. CDR3 length equals 16 residues. The germline gives CDR1 MNHEY, CDR2 SMNVEV (reference sequence). Trimming at V came to 6 bases and at J to 1 base, leaving 6 bases not matched to a gene. The CDR3 DNA follows: TGTGCCAGCAGCAAGGGACAGGGAGTGAACACCGGGGAGCTGTTTTTT. This codes for CASSKGQGVNTGELFF.

In DNA form, the CDR3 reads TGTGCCAGCAGCCATCGCGGTTTAGGGAACACCGGGGAGCTGTTTTTT. Its protein product is CASSHRGLGNTGELFF. The J gene is TRBJ2-2, the V gene TRBV11-3; D gene unclear. Deletions cut 5 bases from V and 1 base from J, with 14 bases between. The CDR3 has 16 residues. Germline V gene data show CDR1 as SGHNT and CDR2 as YENEEA.